The clone carrying this TCR beta chain was detected only a few times. Patient tissue came from resections in Japan or China, 2014–2017. This sample is part of a study of immune evolution from preneoplasia to lung adenocarcinoma. The germline gives CDR1 MNHEY, CDR2 SVGAGI. CDR3 length: 14 amino acids. J was trimmed by 2 bases and V by 6 bases; bases with no gene match: 7. The protocol was immunoSEQ multiplex PCR, while the TCRdb copy is restricted to in-frame clones and leaves out a portion. The sample shows roughly 13,000 clones, approximately 80% of them seen only once. The sequence came from a person aged 70 to 79 with lung adenocarcinoma. The J gene is TRBJ2-7, the V gene TRBV6-5, with TRBD1 identical over 7 bases. Sequencing input: FFPE minimally invasive lung adenocarcinoma tissue. The CDR3 here is CASRTTGFAYEQYF. The CDR3 nucleotides read TGTGCCAGCAGGACGACAGGGTTCGCCTACGAGCAGTACTTC.